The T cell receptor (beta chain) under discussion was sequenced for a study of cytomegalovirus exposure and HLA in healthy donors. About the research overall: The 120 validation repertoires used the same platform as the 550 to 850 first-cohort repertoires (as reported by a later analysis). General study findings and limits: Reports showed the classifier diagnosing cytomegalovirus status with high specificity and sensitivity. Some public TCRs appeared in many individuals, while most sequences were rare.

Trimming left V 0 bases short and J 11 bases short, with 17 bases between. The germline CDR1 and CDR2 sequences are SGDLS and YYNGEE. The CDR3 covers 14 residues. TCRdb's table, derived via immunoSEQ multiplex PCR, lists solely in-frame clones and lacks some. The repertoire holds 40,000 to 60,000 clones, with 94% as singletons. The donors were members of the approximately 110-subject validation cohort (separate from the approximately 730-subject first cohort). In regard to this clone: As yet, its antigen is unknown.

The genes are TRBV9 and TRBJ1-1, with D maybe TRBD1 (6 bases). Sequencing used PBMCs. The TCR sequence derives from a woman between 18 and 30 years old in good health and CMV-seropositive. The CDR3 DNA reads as TGTGCCAGCAGCGTAGTAGCAGGGGTTAGGGAGGCTTTCTTT. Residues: CASSVVAGVREAFF.